This T cell receptor (beta chain) was captured by sequencing in a study of identical twins. Findings and limits, study-wide: Alpha sequences that were out-of-frame and twin-shared showed an excess of low generation probability.

This clonotype was found a few times. As yet, its antigen is unknown. Trimming stripped 4 bases from V and 3 bases from J, with 22 bases between. The CDR3 is 17 residues long. Germline loops: CDR1 SGHRS, CDR2 YFSETQ. A universal primer binding site was introduced by template switching. The final cDNA contained unique molecular identifiers. TCRdb re-called the 5' RACE reads through MiXCR, storing one row per CDR3 protein. The repertoire consists of about 530,000 distinct CDR3 sequences, with approximately 20% occurring once and the leading ten covering about 0.5%. These records were also assigned to another study, of yellow fever vaccine responses in identical twins.

This sequence joins TRBV5-1 and TRBJ2-5; perhaps D is TRBD1 or TRBD2 (7 bases each). The clonotype originates from a woman aged 18-29 years in good health. The sample taken for sequencing was CD4+ T cells sorted from blood. DNA for the CDR3: TGCGCCAGCAGCCCTGGATCGGGGGGACAGACTAAAGAGACCCAGTACTTC. Translated: CASSPGSGGQTKETQYF.